This T cell receptor beta chain was obtained from a study of spatial heterogeneity in lung cancer. Looking at the study overall: The donors were fewer than 80 patients with non-small cell lung cancer that was early-stage and untreated.

V was clipped by 10 bases and J by 5 bases; unmatched bases: 21. Germline V gene lookup returns CDR1 MDHEN and CDR2 SYDVKM. This CDR3 is 18 amino acids long. By share, this clonotype ranks as medium-sized. As for time point: blood at routine non-recurrence follow-up after resection. Every TCR cDNA molecule bore its own unique molecular identifier. TCRdb itself ran the 5' RACE reads through MiXCR, one entry per CDR3 protein. The sample contains about 19,000 distinct CDR3 sequences, 10% of which appear only once. The sequence came from a female donor with early-stage non-small cell lung cancer. Source: PBMCs, taken at follow-up. The chain joins TRBV28 to TRBJ2-7; 12 nucleotides line up with TRBD2. The CDR3 loop reads CATRAASGRARVQNEQYF. The DNA of the CDR3 is TGTGCCACCCGGGCGGCTAGCGGGAGGGCCAGGGTGCAGAACGAGCAGTACTTC. The complete variable domain, with remaining parts taken from reference TRBV28 and TRBJ2-7, reads DVKVTQSSRYLVKRTGEKVFLECVQDMDHENMFWYRQDPGLGLRLIYFSYDVKMKEKGDIPEGYSVSREKKERFSLILESASTNQTSMYLCATRAASGRARVQNEQYFGPGTRLTVT.